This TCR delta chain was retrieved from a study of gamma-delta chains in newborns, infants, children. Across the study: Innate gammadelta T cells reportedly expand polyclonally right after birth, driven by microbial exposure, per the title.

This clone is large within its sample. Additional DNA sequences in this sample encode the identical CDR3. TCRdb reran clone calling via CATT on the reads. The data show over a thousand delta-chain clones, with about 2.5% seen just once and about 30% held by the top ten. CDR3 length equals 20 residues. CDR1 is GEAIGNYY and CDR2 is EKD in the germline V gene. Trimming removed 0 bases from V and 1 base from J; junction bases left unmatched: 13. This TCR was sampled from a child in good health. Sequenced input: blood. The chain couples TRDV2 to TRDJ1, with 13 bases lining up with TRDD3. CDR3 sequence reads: CACDTLLGDTHSSPTDKLIF. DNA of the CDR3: TGTGCCTGTGACACCTTACTGGGGGATACGCATAGTTCCCCCACCGATAAACTCATCTTT.